This TCR beta chain was identified during a study of shared clonotypes between healthy human individuals (TCRdb year 2020). Regarding the complete study: The cohort comprised a couple of women and a few men aged 18 to 49 years. Blood TCR repertoires of a handful of healthy adults were deeply sequenced to estimate repertoire size and the extent of clonotype sharing between individuals. Per donor, three plates each were used for CD4 naive and CD4 memory, two for CD8 naive, and one for CD8 memory. Leukapheresis yielded between about 0.94 and 8.9 billion PBMCs per donor. To increase sequencing depth and limit assay-specific biases, TCR repertoire library preparation and sequencing were carried out by different laboratories using diverse techniques. Overall study outcomes, separate from this receptor: Naive subsets generally had larger estimated clonotype richness than memory subsets. Clonotypes shared by all four sorted-subset donors showed higher generation probabilities than non-shared clonotypes. Sampling was restricted to blood, and TCR repertoires in tissue are likely to differ from TCR repertoires in blood. Rarefaction of sorted-subset datasets indicated incomplete sequencing despite the large sequencing depth. Based on pairwise subsampling, the degree of clonotype sharing among donors was expected to be affected by sequencing depth. Sharing across several donors was observed for 4.5% to 6.5% of naive CD4, about 3.2% of naive CD8, about 2.3% of memory CD4, and roughly 0.4% of memory CD8 clonotypes. Because the study included a small number of donors, the genetic and exposure-history diversity represented was limited.

With regard to this clone: The antigen it binds to is not known. No much larger clone exists at a distance of one base, and base qualities are not known.

Using the deep immunoSEQ assay, multiplex PCR amplified TCR CDR3 regions from genomic DNA. Extracted genomic DNA from each cell subset was distributed evenly across all wells of several immunoSEQ 96-well plates, and each plate was treated as a replicate. For sorted subsets, roughly 0.2 ug genomic DNA, equal to 30,000 to 35,000 T cell genomes, was loaded into each replicate PCR. Purified libraries were quantified with a Qubit 3.0 fluorometer, sized on a Bioanalyzer 2100, and re-quantified with the KAPA Library Quantification kit. Every immunoSEQ 96-well plate was sequenced on a dedicated single-read 150-cycle Illumina NextSeq 550 flow cell. Per the source publication's procedure: Because the immunoSEQ output held only junctional sequences and lacked quality scores, the filtering could not match the filtering applied to full-length reads. Sequences were annotated with PyIR, a Python wrapper for IgBLAST v1.9, using IMGT germline references to assign V/J genes and CDR3. Any read was removed if the V/J assignment was weak (E-value above 1e-6), the CDR3 was missing, or the read contained stop codons, out-of-frame junctions, or ambiguous translated residues. A V3J clonotype was defined by an identical inferred V gene, J gene, and CDR3 amino acid sequence. To compute the percentage overlap between repertoires, the number of shared unique clonotypes was divided by the size of the smaller repertoire. Three approaches were used to assess repertoire richness: RTK rarefaction, the Chao1 estimator, and Recon v2.1 estimates of unobserved clonotypes. OLGA was used to compute generation probabilities for all TCRbeta clonotypes that the gDNA method yielded from a handful of donors. The source is immuneACCESS, and TCRdb retained only in-frame sequences with V and J called. Part of the clones is not carried over; for the studies checked, unresolved V genes explain less than half of this, and the remainder is unexplained. V and J calls and clone size are as listed in that table; D and trimming were resolved from the DNA. The sample table lists hundreds of thousands of clones, around 96% of them with a count of one. Clones ranked in the top ten supply about 0.12% of the sample.

The CDR3 covers 16 residues, taking in both the cysteine and the phenylalanine. The kept DNA is CDR3 alone, 48 bases in frame from the first base. Clipping removes 4 bases from V and 11 bases from J, with 16 as the unmatched junction base count. The germline V gene (reference sequence) supplies CDR1 PRHDT and CDR2 FYEKMQ. For the CD8 naive samples, CD45RO-negative cells were positively selected for CCR7, yielding a CD45RA+CCR7+ population from which TemRA cells were excluded. The donors were healthy, HIV-negative adults who had no recently reported acute infections or vaccinations. Only Caucasian adults living in Nashville, Tennessee, USA were represented among the donors. After blood collection by leukapheresis, PBMCs were isolated using Ficoll-Histopaque density gradient centrifugation and then cryopreserved in the vapor phase of liquid nitrogen. Analytical flow cytometry was used to check the purity and quantity of every magnetically sorted T cell population. Genomic DNA was isolated from each sorted fraction and quantified by UV absorbance on a Nanodrop 2000c.

Source material: naive CD8+ T cells sorted from blood. This sample's cell subset or site label indicates: CD45RA+CCR7+. The TCR comes from a woman in her twenties or thirties in good health. The rearrangement combines TRBV13 with TRBJ1-2; 10 central bases correspond to TRBD1. The nucleotide sequence is given as TGTGCCAGCAGCTCCAGGGACAGGGGCTGGTTGGTAGGATACACCTTC. Translation gives CASSSRDRGWLVGYTF.